This T cell receptor beta chain was recovered during a study of blood T cells in healthy people across ages. The overall study: About one barcoded beta molecule per two T cells was the capture yield of template switching.

Sample-barcoded 5' priming and a J-beta primer mix drove a second PCR of roughly 7 to 11 cycles. Every sample returned 2.5 million or more CDR3-containing paired-end reads. TCRdb ran MiXCR on the 5' RACE reads and lists one entry per CDR3 protein. The sample lists approximately 600,000 distinct CDR3 sequences; around 54% were seen once. Study-wide findings and caveats: Per million T cells, the diversity of TCR beta decreased roughly linearly as age advanced. CMV status of donors was not determined, possibly confounding expanded clonotype changes.

Only a few counts were recorded for this clonotype. Its antigen is currently unknown. The receptor was derived from a man in his sixties in good health. The sequencing input was blood.

The CDR3 nucleotides read TGCAGTGCTAGAGATTCGCGACAGTCCTACAATGAGCAGTTCTTC. Protein: CSARDSRQSYNEQFF. The V and J genes are TRBV20-1 and TRBJ2-1, with D perhaps TRBD1 (5 bases). Per the germline V gene, CDR1 is DFQATT and CDR2 is SNEGSKA (reference sequence). Trimming took 0 bases from V and 1 from J, leaving 10 bases between them. There are 15 residues in the CDR3.